This is a list of T cell receptor beta chains from one sample in a study of blood T cell repertoires in COVID-19. Libraries were prepared by immunoSEQ multiplex PCR; TCRdb keeps only in-frame clonotypes and omits some of them. Of some 110,000 clones in the sample, 82% were seen once. What was sequenced was peripheral blood. Receptors were obtained from a woman between 65 and 79 years old with acute or convalescent COVID-19. The CDR3 runs from the conserved cysteine through the conserved F or W. A D gene is named only where the DNA matches it firmly. Rows may omit the clone size; those that give it use once, few, many or a size class.

once	TRBD2	TRBV4-2	TRBJ2-1	CASSQEGTSGTQGQFF	TGTGCCAGCAGCCAAGAAGGGACTAGCGGGACCCAAGGGCAGTTCTTC
once	TRBD2	TRBV4-1	TRBJ2-5	CASSQDVAGVGTQYF	TGCGCCAGCAGCCAAGATGTAGCGGGGGTGGGGACCCAGTACTTC
few	.	TRBV19	TRBJ1-2	CASSRSRRIGVYGYTF	TGTGCCAGTAGTAGGTCCCGGAGGATTGGGGTTTATGGCTACACCTTC
.	TRBD2	TRBV19	TRBJ2-1	CASSIASGGGEQFF	TGTGCCAGTAGTATAGCAAGCGGGGGGGGTGAGCAGTTCTTC
.	.	TRBV18	TRBJ2-5	CASSQAYQETQYF	TGTGCCAGCTCACAAGCGTACCAAGAGACCCAGTACTTC
.	.	TRBV21-1	TRBJ1-6	CASSKEGRQSSYNSPLHF	TGTGCCAGCAGCAAAGAAGGGCGACAGAGCTCCTATAATTCACCCCTCCACTTT
once	TRBD1	TRBV19	TRBJ2-2	CASSRQGSNTGELFF	TGTGCCAGTAGCAGACAGGGATCGAACACCGGGGAGCTGTTTTTT
.	.	TRBV18	TRBJ1-2	CASSPITDTYYGYTF	TGTGCCAGCTCACCAATTACCGACACCTACTATGGCTACACCTTC
.	TRBD1	TRBV10-3	TRBJ1-1	CAISASGRGKTEAFF	TGTGCCATCAGTGCCTCGGGCAGGGGGAAGACTGAAGCTTTCTTT
.	TRBD2	TRBV3-1/TRBV3-2	TRBJ2-3	CASSQVGVSGGTDTQYF	TGTGCCAGCAGCCAAGTAGGGGTGAGCGGGGGCACAGATACGCAGTATTTT
.	.	TRBV4-3	TRBJ2-1	CASSLDSPYNEQFF	TGCGCCAGCAGCCTGGACAGCCCTTACAATGAGCAGTTCTTC
.	.	TRBV5-1	TRBJ2-2	CASSWAGTTNTGELFF	TGCGCCAGCAGCTGGGCCGGGACAACGAACACCGGGGAGCTGTTTTTT
.	.	TRBV18	TRBJ2-7	CATTTGRSYEQYF	TGTGCCACCACTACAGGGCGATCCTATGAGCAGTACTTC
.	.	TRBV5-1	TRBJ2-3	CASSLGVRAGDSADTQYF	TGCGCCAGCAGCTTGGGGGTCCGGGCAGGGGATTCGGCAGATACGCAGTATTTT
.	TRBD1	TRBV19	TRBJ2-7	CASSLGTGTIHEQYF	TGTGCCAGTTCTCTTGGGACAGGGACCATCCACGAGCAGTACTTC
.	.	TRBV6-5	TRBJ2-1	CASSYSGTLYNEQFF	TGTGCCAGCAGTTACTCGGGGACACTTTACAATGAGCAGTTCTTC
few	.	TRBV19	TRBJ1-5	CASSTQGWEQPQHF	TGTGCCAGTAGCACACAGGGCTGGGAGCAGCCCCAGCATTTT
.	.	TRBV4-2	TRBJ2-2	CASSQDSSSGELFF	TGTGCCAGCAGCCAAGATTCGAGTTCCGGGGAGCTGTTTTTT
.	TRBD2	TRBV4-1	TRBJ2-7	CASSHSWTSGFNEQYF	TGCGCCAGCAGCCATTCCTGGACTAGCGGGTTTAACGAGCAGTACTTC
.	TRBD1	TRBV10-3	TRBJ1-2	CAISSTGGAYSGGYTF	TGTGCCATCAGCAGCACAGGGGGCGCCTACTCGGGGGGCTACACCTTC
.	.	TRBV30	TRBJ1-2	CAWSWALDGYTF	TGTGCCTGGAGTTGGGCACTGGATGGCTACACCTTC
few	.	TRBV6-5	TRBJ2-2	CASRQQGGGGELFF	TGTGCCAGCAGACAACAGGGAGGGGGCGGGGAGCTGTTTTTT
.	.	TRBV7-2	TRBJ2-1	CASCRDSIYNEQFF	TGTGCCAGCTGCCGGGACTCGATTTACAATGAGCAGTTCTTC
.	TRBD1	TRBV2	TRBJ1-4	CASSPLGQGSEKLFF	TGTGCCAGCAGTCCCCTAGGACAGGGGTCTGAAAAACTGTTTTTT
.	.	TRBV2	TRBJ1-5	CASSEARTDNQPQHF	TGTGCCAGCAGTGAAGCCCGGACAGACAATCAGCCCCAGCATTTT
.	.	TRBV25-1	TRBJ2-1	CASSRGTEQFF	TGTGCCAGCAGTCGCGGGACTGAGCAGTTCTTC
.	TRBD1	TRBV18	TRBJ1-1	CASSPGTGNTEAFF	TGTGCCAGCTCCCCCGGGACAGGGAATACTGAAGCTTTCTTT
.	.	TRBV7-3	TRBJ2-5	CASSLSGGLYETQYF	TGTGCCAGCAGCTTATCCGGGGGTTTGTATGAGACCCAGTACTTC
few	TRBD1	TRBV7-2	TRBJ2-5	CASSATGTGETQYF	TGTGCCAGCAGCGCCACCGGGACAGGGGAGACCCAGTACTTC
.	.	TRBV9	TRBJ1-2	CASSVGGDYGYTF	TGTGCCAGCAGCGTAGGGGGCGACTATGGCTACACCTTC
once	.	TRBV4-1	TRBJ2-1	CASSQLVVASGYNEQFF	TGCGCCAGCAGCCAACTGGTTGTTGCCTCGGGATACAATGAGCAGTTCTTC
few	.	TRBV7-8	TRBJ1-2	CASSLESGVVGYTF	TGTGCCAGCAGCTTAGAGTCGGGGGTGGTCGGCTACACCTTC
.	TRBD2	TRBV7-2	TRBJ2-5	CASSSGLAGQETQYF	TGTGCCAGCAGCTCGGGACTAGCGGGGCAGGAGACCCAGTACTTC
.	.	TRBV11-2	TRBJ2-3	CASSLDQTGLHTDTQYF	TGTGCCAGCAGCTTAGACCAAACAGGGTTACACACAGATACGCAGTATTTT
.	TRBD1	TRBV3-1/TRBV3-2	TRBJ1-2	CASSQGVGQTTNYGYTF	TGTGCCAGCAGCCAAGGGGTGGGACAGACAACTAACTATGGCTACACCTTC
.	.	TRBV18	TRBJ2-1	CASSPSVNEQFF	TGTGCCAGCTCACCTTCGGTCAATGAGCAGTTCTTC
few	TRBD2	TRBV3-1/TRBV3-2	TRBJ2-1	CASSRKAHTLAGVMGNEQFF	TGTGCCAGCAGCCGCAAGGCTCATACTCTAGCGGGGGTCATGGGGAATGAGCAGTTCTTC
.	TRBD1	TRBV3-1/TRBV3-2	TRBJ1-3	CASSPSGGQGANTIYF	TGTGCCAGCAGCCCTTCGGGGGGACAGGGGGCGAACACCATATATTTT
.	TRBD1	TRBV5-5	TRBJ2-2	CASSLTGGRTGELFF	TGTGCCAGCAGCTTAACAGGGGGCCGAACCGGGGAGCTGTTTTTT
once	.	TRBV30	TRBJ1-1	CAWSAGGTLNTEAFF	TGTGCCTGGAGTGCCGGGGGGACACTGAACACTGAAGCTTTCTTT
.	.	TRBV3-1/TRBV3-2	TRBJ2-3	CASSQEATPYTDTQYF	TGTGCCAGCAGCCAAGAAGCCACGCCCTACACAGATACGCAGTATTTT
few	.	TRBV4-3	TRBJ2-2	CASSQAGNTGELFF	TGCGCCAGCAGCCAAGCAGGGAACACCGGGGAGCTGTTTTTT
once	.	TRBV19	TRBJ1-1	CASSIRGGPGEAFF	TGTGCCAGTAGTATCCGAGGAGGGCCGGGAGAAGCTTTCTTT
.	TRBD1	TRBV7-9	TRBJ2-5	CASSLEVGQGTQYF	TGTGCCAGCAGCTTAGAAGTGGGACAGGGGACCCAGTACTTC
.	TRBD1	TRBV7-9	TRBJ1-5	CASSRTGGAYNQPQHF	TGTGCCAGCAGCCGAACAGGGGGTGCTTACAATCAGCCCCAGCATTTT
.	.	TRBV7-3	TRBJ1-2	CASSPTKEGGYTF	TGTGCCAGCAGCCCGACAAAAGAGGGTGGCTACACCTTC
.	.	TRBV2	TRBJ2-2	CASSLTRPGELFF	TGTGCCAGCAGTTTAACTCGCCCCGGGGAGCTGTTTTTT
.	TRBD1	TRBV11-2	TRBJ1-4	CASSLYSWDRAREKLFF	TGTGCCAGCAGCTTATATAGTTGGGACAGGGCTCGTGAAAAACTGTTTTTT
.	TRBD2	TRBV5-4	TRBJ2-1	CASSLRTGGATYNEQFF	TGTGCCAGCAGCTTGCGGACGGGGGGGGCAACCTACAATGAGCAGTTCTTC
.	TRBD1	TRBV7-2	TRBJ1-1	CASSLGDRGLTPEAFF	TGTGCCAGCAGCTTAGGGGACAGGGGACTAACTCCTGAAGCTTTCTTT